This T cell receptor (beta chain) was identified in a study of monozygotic twins with inflammatory bowel disease. Study-level results: Repertoire similarity did not differ between concordant and discordant twins, perhaps due to limited power. Distinct T cell subtypes could not be told apart.

The CDR3 spans 13 residues. The V gene's germline CDR1 is SGHRS and CDR2 YFSETQ. For every donor, one blood sample of about 2.5 ml was drawn. Each UMI harboured a 6-nucleotide sample barcode and was appended via template switching. After re-calling the 5' RACE reads, TCRdb lists one entry per CDR3 protein, DNA absent. The sample table includes about 160,000 distinct CDR3 sequences. About this clonotype itself: No antigen is known for it.

The chain recombines TRBV5-1 with TRBJ2-5; the D call from TCRdb, TRBD1, cannot be confirmed without DNA. The sample consisted of blood. The source of this sequence is a human donor with ulcerative colitis or Crohn's disease, or a healthy co-twin of an affected twin (not recorded which). CDR3 sequence: CASTEGAGETQYF.